This is a list of T cell receptor beta chains from one sample in a study of regulatory T cells in long-lasting Graves disease. MiXCR, applied by TCRdb to the multiplex PCR reads, yields one record per CDR3 protein. The top ten clones hold over 8.5% of a sample with 400,000 to 450,000 distinct CDR3 sequences, 16% of them seen once. This same sample was also taken into another study, of T cells in Graves' hyperthyroidism and ophthalmopathy.

Sequencing used peripheral blood mononuclear cells (PBMCs), obtained at new diagnosis, from a patient treated with antithyroid drugs. The receptors were gathered from a young woman with Graves disease. The CDR3 runs from the conserved cysteine through the conserved F or W. Each record gives: J gene, D gene, clone size, V gene, CDR3 protein, CDR3 DNA. The D gene is left open where the match is weak. Clone size is shown for a subset of rows, as once, few, many or a class of expanded clone.

J gene: TRBJ2-7
D gene: TRBD2
clone size: many
V gene: TRBV20-1
CDR3 protein: CSAQKREGRYEQYF
CDR3 DNA: TGCAGTGCACAAAAGCGGGAGGGCCGGTACGAGCAGTACTTC

J gene: TRBJ2-4
D gene: .
clone size: few
V gene: TRBV6-2/TRBV6-3
CDR3 protein: CASSYRGAGNIQYF
CDR3 DNA: TGTGCCAGCAGTTATAGGGGCGCTGGAAACATTCAGTACTTC

J gene: TRBJ2-1
D gene: TRBD1
clone size: .
V gene: TRBV20-1
CDR3 protein: CSARNRQGLSYNEQFF
CDR3 DNA: TGCAGTGCTAGAAACCGACAGGGGCTCTCCTACAATGAGCAGTTCTTC

J gene: TRBJ1-5
D gene: .
clone size: .
V gene: TRBV20-1
CDR3 protein: CSARDTHARAQHF
CDR3 DNA: TGCAGTGCTAGAGATACCCATGCCAGAGCCCAGCATTTT

J gene: TRBJ1-2
D gene: .
clone size: many
V gene: TRBV29-1
CDR3 protein: CSVEKGTVYGYTF
CDR3 DNA: TGCAGCGTTGAAAAAGGGACGGTCTATGGCTACACCTTC

J gene: TRBJ2-3
D gene: TRBD2
clone size: many
V gene: TRBV20-1
CDR3 protein: CSAPPTSASTDTQYF
CDR3 DNA: TGCAGTGCCCCACCGACTAGCGCAAGCACAGATACGCAGTATTTT

J gene: TRBJ1-2
D gene: .
clone size: .
V gene: TRBV12-3/TRBV12-4
CDR3 protein: CASSLQESYGYTF
CDR3 DNA: TGTGCCAGCAGTTTACAAGAATCCTATGGCTACACCTTC

J gene: TRBJ2-5
D gene: TRBD1
clone size: few
V gene: TRBV20-1
CDR3 protein: CSARSPDRGQETQHF
CDR3 DNA: TGCAGTGCCCGGTCCCCGGACAGGGGCCAAGAGACCCAGCACTTC

J gene: TRBJ2-1
D gene: .
clone size: many
V gene: TRBV2
CDR3 protein: CASNSAASSYNEQFF
CDR3 DNA: TGTGCCAGCAACTCGGCGGCCAGCTCCTACAATGAGCAGTTCTTC

J gene: TRBJ1-2
D gene: .
clone size: .
V gene: TRBV27
CDR3 protein: CASRGNWGAMYGYIF
CDR3 DNA: TGTGCCAGCAGGGGCAACTGGGGCGCGATGTATGGCTACATCTTC

J gene: TRBJ2-1
D gene: TRBD1
clone size: .
V gene: TRBV6-2/TRBV6-3
CDR3 protein: CASRDREMTYNEQFF
CDR3 DNA: TGTGCCAGCCGGGACAGGGAAATGACCTACAATGAGCAGTTCTTC

J gene: TRBJ1-1
D gene: .
clone size: many
V gene: TRBV4-1
CDR3 protein: CASSQAGSADTEAFF
CDR3 DNA: TGCGCCAGCAGCCAGGCAGGATCGGCGGACACTGAAGCTTTCTTT

J gene: TRBJ2-7
D gene: .
clone size: many
V gene: TRBV10-3
CDR3 protein: CAISGNPDGSAYEQYF
CDR3 DNA: TGTGCCATCAGTGGGAACCCTGACGGTTCGGCCTACGAGCAGTACTTC

J gene: TRBJ2-7
D gene: TRBD2
clone size: .
V gene: TRBV9
CDR3 protein: CASSPSGVVEEQYF
CDR3 DNA: TGTGCCAGCAGCCCTAGCGGGGTCGTTGAGGAGCAGTACTTC

J gene: TRBJ2-3
D gene: .
clone size: many
V gene: TRBV2
CDR3 protein: CASSVDSTDTQYF
CDR3 DNA: TGTGCCAGCAGTGTTGATAGCACAGATACGCAGTATTTT

J gene: TRBJ2-5
D gene: .
clone size: .
V gene: TRBV7-9
CDR3 protein: CASSLKRGRETQYF
CDR3 DNA: TGTGCCAGCAGCTTAAAAAGGGGCCGGGAGACCCAGTACTTC

J gene: TRBJ2-7
D gene: .
clone size: many
V gene: TRBV2
CDR3 protein: CASKVRGPSYEQYF
CDR3 DNA: TGTGCCAGCAAGGTGCGCGGACCCTCCTACGAGCAGTACTTC

J gene: TRBJ1-4
D gene: .
clone size: many
V gene: TRBV12-3/TRBV12-4
CDR3 protein: CASSPGVNEKLFF
CDR3 DNA: TGTGCCAGCAGCCCAGGGGTTAATGAAAAACTGTTTTTT

J gene: TRBJ2-7
D gene: .
clone size: few
V gene: TRBV4-1
CDR3 protein: CASSRGTDSYEQYF
CDR3 DNA: TGCGCCAGCAGCCGCGGGACAGACTCCTACGAGCAGTACTTC